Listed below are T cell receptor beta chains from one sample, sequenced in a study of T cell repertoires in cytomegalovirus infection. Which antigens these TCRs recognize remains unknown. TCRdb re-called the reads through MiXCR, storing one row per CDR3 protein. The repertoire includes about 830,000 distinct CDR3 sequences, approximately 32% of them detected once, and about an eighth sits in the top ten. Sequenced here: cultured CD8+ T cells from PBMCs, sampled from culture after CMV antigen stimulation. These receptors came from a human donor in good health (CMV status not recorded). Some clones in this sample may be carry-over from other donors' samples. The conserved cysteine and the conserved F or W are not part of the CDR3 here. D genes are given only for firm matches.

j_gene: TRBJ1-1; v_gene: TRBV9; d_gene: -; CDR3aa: ASSPYNPNTEAF
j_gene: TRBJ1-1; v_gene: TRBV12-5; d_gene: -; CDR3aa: ASGFRGPNTEAF
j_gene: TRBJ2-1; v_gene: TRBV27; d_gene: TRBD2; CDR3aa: ASSLLLAGGLRSSYNEQF
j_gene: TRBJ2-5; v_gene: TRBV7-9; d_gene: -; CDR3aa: ASTSKGGDQETQY
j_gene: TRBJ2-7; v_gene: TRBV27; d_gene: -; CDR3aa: ASSLGEDAYEQY
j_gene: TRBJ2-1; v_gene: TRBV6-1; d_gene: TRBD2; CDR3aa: ASRLTPSGGAGEQF
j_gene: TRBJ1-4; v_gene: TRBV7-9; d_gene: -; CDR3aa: ASRTTGLGEKLF
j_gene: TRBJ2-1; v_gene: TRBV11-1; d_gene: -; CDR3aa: ASMGGDSYNEQF
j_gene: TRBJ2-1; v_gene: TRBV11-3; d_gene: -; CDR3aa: ASSLDGTYNEQF
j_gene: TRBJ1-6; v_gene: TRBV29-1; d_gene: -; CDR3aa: SVRGIGGSPLH
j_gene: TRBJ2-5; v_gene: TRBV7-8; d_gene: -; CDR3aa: ASSRVWQETQY
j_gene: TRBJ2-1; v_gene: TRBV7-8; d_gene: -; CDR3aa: ASSPTGDFNNEQF
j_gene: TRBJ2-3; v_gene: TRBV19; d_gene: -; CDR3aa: ASSPRESLTDTQY
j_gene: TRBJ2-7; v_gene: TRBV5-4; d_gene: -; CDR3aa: ASSAGLAGSYEQY
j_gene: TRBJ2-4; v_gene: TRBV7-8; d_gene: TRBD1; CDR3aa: ASSRPFKDRGNKNIQY
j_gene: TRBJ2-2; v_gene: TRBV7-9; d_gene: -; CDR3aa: ASSQQTNTGELF
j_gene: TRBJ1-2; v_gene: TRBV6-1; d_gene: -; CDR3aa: ASSEASQHHSYGYT
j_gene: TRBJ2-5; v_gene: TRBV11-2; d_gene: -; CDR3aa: ASSLASRPQETQY
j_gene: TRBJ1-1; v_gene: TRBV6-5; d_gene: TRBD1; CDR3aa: ASTPDRGPGGTEAF
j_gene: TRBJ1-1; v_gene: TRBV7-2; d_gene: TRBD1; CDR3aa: ASSSQGADTEAF
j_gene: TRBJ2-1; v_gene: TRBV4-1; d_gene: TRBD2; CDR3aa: ASSQDPSGGSYNEQF
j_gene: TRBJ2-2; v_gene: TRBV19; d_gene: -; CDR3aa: ASSISTGNTGELF